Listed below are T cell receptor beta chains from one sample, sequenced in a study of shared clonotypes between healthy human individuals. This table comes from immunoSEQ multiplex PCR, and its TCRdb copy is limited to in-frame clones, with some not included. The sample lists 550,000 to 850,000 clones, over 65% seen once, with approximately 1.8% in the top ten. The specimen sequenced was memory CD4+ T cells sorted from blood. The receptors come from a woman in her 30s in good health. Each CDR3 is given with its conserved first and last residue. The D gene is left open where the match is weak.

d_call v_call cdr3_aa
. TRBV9 CASSVEPPQGAEKLFF
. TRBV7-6 CASSLGENTEAFF
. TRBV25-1 CASTVGYHEQYF
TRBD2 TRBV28 CASSVGTRPYEQYF
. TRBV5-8 CASSLIRKDSNQPQHF
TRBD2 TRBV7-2 CASSPRTSGRFEQYF
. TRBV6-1 CASSDSAHQGGYQPQHF
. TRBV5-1 CASSLLTASREKLFF
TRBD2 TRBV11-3 CASSPRGGGGNEQFF
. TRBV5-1 CASSSGTAGTEAFF
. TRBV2 CASNPPGASNQPQHF
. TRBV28 CASSLGRFYEQYF
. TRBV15 CATSTDRTEAFF
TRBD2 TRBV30 CAWSVYSGNGYFDEQFF
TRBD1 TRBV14 CASSLSTHRGRLREQYF
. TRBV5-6 CASSFRLGGSTEAFF
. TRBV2 CASSEDSYYEQYF
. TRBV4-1 CASSLTGSGNTIYF
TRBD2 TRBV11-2 CASTTDAGTRLYNEQFF
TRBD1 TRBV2 CASSRQGQTQYF
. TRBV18 CASSLAGGGEVNEQYF
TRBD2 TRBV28 CASSRGLAGGRNEQFF
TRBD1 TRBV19 CASSIYRGFRTF
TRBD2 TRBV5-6 CASNPPGGSNRRNEQFF
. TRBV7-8 CASSSTEFWRGAQDQPQHF
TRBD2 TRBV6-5 CASSLAGSTDTQYF
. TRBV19 CASTPPGPINYGYTF
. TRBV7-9 CASSLSQANEQFF
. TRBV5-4 CASSLSGTGETQYF
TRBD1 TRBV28 CASSRDRGASNQPQHF
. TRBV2 CASSEIYRTYEQYF
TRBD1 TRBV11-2 CASSFGQGARRETQYF
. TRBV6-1 CASTGSFEAFF
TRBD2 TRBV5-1 CASSISGRPSTDTQYF
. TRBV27 CASKGPPYNEQFF
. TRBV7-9 CASSLFWAPGSDEQFF
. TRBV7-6 CASSLVNSPLHF
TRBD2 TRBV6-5 CASRGLAGNEQFF
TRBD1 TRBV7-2 CASSRRQGADTEAFF
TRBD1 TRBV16 CASSLGDRAGELFF
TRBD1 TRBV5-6 CASSLQGAGVSNTEAFF
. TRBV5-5 CASRRDMYEQYF